This entry lists 31 T cell receptor beta chains sequenced from one sample in a study of OX40 agonist ivuxolimab in advanced cancers. Sequencing used immunoSEQ multiplex PCR; TCRdb keeps in-frame clones, though not all of them. The repertoire holds roughly 93,000 clones, approximately 84% seen once, with 4.5% to 6% in the top ten. The sequenced sample was CD4+ or CD8+ T cells sorted from blood, obtained in a trial of the OX40 agonist ivuxolimab. These receptors all come from an adult with an advanced solid tumor such as melanoma, head and neck, liver or kidney cancer.

V and J are TRBV7-2 and TRBJ1-1; D is perhaps TRBD1 (6 bases). CDR3 length equals 12 residues. V was shortened by 1 base and J by 11 bases, with 11 bases between the two germline ends. Per germline, CDR1 SGHTA and CDR2 FQGNSA. CDR3: CASSLGHQGAFF. The CDR3 region has the DNA TGTGCCAGCAGCTTAGGACACCAGGGGGCTTTCTTT.

This clone has more than one count but fewer than ten. The CDR3 spells CASSFSGYQETQYF. CDR3 DNA sequence: TGTGCCAGCAGTTTTTCAGGGTATCAAGAGACCCAGTACTTC. J is TRBJ2-5 and V is TRBV28; D perhaps matches TRBD1 (5 bases). Germline CDR1 is MDHEN and CDR2 is SYDVKM. V lost 3 bases, J lost 2 bases, and 10 bases lay in between. The CDR3 has 14 residues. Full variable domain (rest looked up from reference TRBV28 and TRBJ2-5): DVKVTQSSRYLVKRTGEKVFLECVQDMDHENMFWYRQDPGLGLRLIYFSYDVKMKEKGDIPEGYSVSREKKERFSLILESASTNQTSMYLCASSFSGYQETQYFGPGTRLLVL.

The chain uses TRBV10-3 and TRBJ2-3, with 8 bases fitting TRBD2. The trim removed 3 bases at V and 4 bases at J, leaving 6 bases unmatched. CDR1 ENHRY and CDR2 SYGVKD come from the germline V gene. This CDR3 spans 15 amino acids. As DNA, the CDR3 is TGTGCCATCAGTGATCCGGGGGGGAGGGCAGATACGCAGTATTTT. This codes for CAISDPGGRADTQYF.

The chain couples TRBV7-9 to TRBJ1-5; 10 bases agree with TRBD1. Per germline, CDR1 SEHNR and CDR2 FQNEAQ (reference sequence). The CDR3 sequence is 16 residues long. V shed 1 base and J 5 bases; nucleotides not matched to a gene: 5. The DNA for the CDR3 is TGTGCCAGCAGCTTAGGGACAGGGGGTTTGGATCAGCCCCAGCATTTT. This codes for CASSLGTGGLDQPQHF. The complete variable domain, with remaining parts taken from reference TRBV7-9 and TRBJ1-5, reads DTGVSQNPRHKITKRGQNVTFRCDPISEHNRLYWYRQTLGQGPEFLTYFQNEAQLEKSRLLSDRFSAERPKGSFSTLEIQRTEQGDSAMYLCASSLGTGGLDQPQHFGDGTRLSIL.

This chain connects TRBV5-1 to TRBJ2-7; maybe TRBD1 (6 bases). The ends were cut back, 2 bases at V and 0 bases at J, with 9 bases in the middle. In germline, CDR1 is SGHRS, CDR2 YFSETQ. The CDR3 totals 14 residues. This chain's CDR3 is CASSFGDNSYEQYF. CDR3 DNA sequence: TGCGCCAGCAGCTTCGGGGACAACTCCTACGAGCAGTACTTC.

The chain employs TRBV2 and TRBJ1-5; weak D call: TRBD1 (5 bases). There are 13 residues in the CDR3. V shed 4 bases and J shed 7 bases, with 11 bases lying between them. Germline V lookup: CDR1 SNHLY, CDR2 FYNNEI. This CDR3 reads CASSVDGGQPQHF. The CDR3 DNA sequence: TGTGCCAGCAGTGTGGATGGGGGGCAGCCCCAGCATTTT.

The V gene is TRBV19, the J gene TRBJ2-1; D remains unclear. The CDR3 spans 15 residues. The V and J ends lost 5 bases and 0 bases respectively, with 11 bases between them. From germline, CDR1 is LNHDA and CDR2 SQIVND (reference sequence). This CDR3 reads CASSPSFGSYNEQFF. The CDR3 DNA follows: TGTGCCAGTAGTCCGTCTTTCGGCTCCTACAATGAGCAGTTCTTC.

This clone was seen only once. The chain has TRBV4-3 and TRBJ1-6; 11 bases line up with TRBD1. The CDR3 contains 14 residues. Germline lookup yields CDR1 LGHNA and CDR2 YSLEER. The junction had 1 base not matched to a gene; V was cut back by 4 bases and J by 8 bases. CDR3 amino acids: CASSPGQGDSPLHF. The CDR3 DNA sequence: TGCGCCAGCAGCCCGGGACAGGGGGATTCACCCCTCCACTTT.

V usage is TRBV27 and J usage is TRBJ1-2; D unclear. With 2 bases removed from V and 0 bases from J, the gap between germline ends came to 4 bases. This CDR3 is built from 13 residues. CDR1 is MNHEY, CDR2 SMNVEV, per germline (reference sequence). CDR3 sequence (DNA): TGTGCCAGCAGTTTAAAATCTAACTATGGCTACACCTTC. Protein product: CASSLKSNYGYTF.

This chain links TRBV27 with TRBJ1-1, with D perhaps matching TRBD1 (5 bases). The CDR3 covers 18 residues. The V end lost 5 bases, the J end lost 1 base, and 23 bases lay between the germline ends. In germline, CDR1 is MNHEY, CDR2 SMNVEV (reference sequence). CDR3 region: CASSTRRAWGGPNTEAFF. The CDR3 coding sequence is TGTGCCAGCAGTACCCGACGTGCGTGGGGCGGGCCGAACACTGAAGCTTTCTTT.

This CDR3 is CSVEDLGTGLHTQYF. Here the CDR3 DNA reads TGCAGCGTTGAAGATCTTGGGACAGGGCTTCATACGCAGTATTTT. The chain joins TRBV29-1 to TRBJ2-3, with 9 bases matching TRBD1. The CDR3 loop spans 15 amino acids. V shed 0 bases, J shed 7 bases, and the junction held 8 bases outside the gene matches. Germline V lookup: CDR1 SQVTM, CDR2 ANQGSEA.

The rearrangement uses TRBV12-5 and TRBJ1-1, with 11 positions matching TRBD1. The CDR3 length is 17 residues. Germline CDR1 LGHNT, CDR2 FRNRAP. The J segment lost 5 bases and the V segment lost 0 bases, leaving 8 bases of the junction unmatched. The CDR3 here is CASGLVPGTGGETEAFF. The CDR3 DNA reads TGTGCTAGTGGTTTGGTACCTGGGACAGGGGGAGAGACTGAAGCTTTCTTT.

V is TRBV6-4 and J is TRBJ1-5; no firm D call. This CDR3 has 14 amino acids. Trimming cost V 0 bases and J 8 bases, with 11 bases left between them. The V gene's germline CDR1 is MRHNA and CDR2 SNTAGT. The CDR3 is CASSDSAGGEPQHF. For the CDR3, the DNA is TGTGCCAGCAGTGACTCGGCAGGTGGCGAGCCCCAGCATTTT.

V is TRBV4-2 and J is TRBJ2-3; the D call may be TRBD1 or TRBD2 (6 bases each). This CDR3 contains 18 residues. Germline CDR1 is LGHNA and CDR2 is YNFKEQ. V was cut by 4 bases and J by 0 bases, with 20 bases left in between. CDR3 loop: CASSLPKGGNPSTDTQYF. The CDR3 DNA follows: TGTGCCAGCAGCCTACCGAAGGGGGGCAACCCTAGCACAGATACGCAGTATTTT.

The chain recombines TRBV5-1 with TRBJ2-1; D perhaps matches TRBD2 (6 bases). Trimming pared 0 bases from V and 0 bases from J, leaving 10 bases between. Germline values: CDR1 SGHRS, CDR2 YFSETQ. This CDR3 contains 16 residues. In nucleotides, the CDR3 is TGCGCCAGCAGCTTGGGGTCCGGGAGCTCCTACAATGAGCAGTTCTTC. Residues: CASSLGSGSSYNEQFF.

The chain joins TRBV6-1 to TRBJ2-2; the D gene is possibly TRBD2 (6 bases). The length of the CDR3 is 18 residues. Germline CDR1 is MNHNS and CDR2 is SASEGT. V lost 4 bases and J lost 0, with 18 bases in between. The CDR3 here is CASSAVRGLATNTGELFF. The CDR3 DNA sequence: TGTGCCAGCAGTGCTGTACGGGGTCTAGCGACGAACACCGGGGAGCTGTTTTTT.

This clone turned up a few times. The chain is built from TRBV6-1 and TRBJ2-2; 11 bases match TRBD2. Germline CDR1 and CDR2: MNHNS and SASEGT. The ends lost 3 bases at V and 1 base at J; junction bases unmatched: 1. CDR3 length: 16 amino acids. The CDR3 region is CASSDGTSGNTGELFF. CDR3 nucleotides: TGTGCCAGCAGTGACGGGACTAGCGGGAACACCGGGGAGCTGTTTTTT.

By share, this clone ranks as medium-sized. The chain combines TRBV2 with TRBJ1-2; D call uncertain. The V gene's germline CDR1 is SNHLY and CDR2 FYNNEI. The V end was cut by 1 base, the J end by 4 bases, with 7 bases between. The CDR3 length is 13 residues. CDR3 in amino acids: CASSEDGFYGYTF. The CDR3 DNA sequence: TGTGCCAGCAGTGAAGACGGCTTCTATGGCTACACCTTC.

V and J are TRBV4-2 and TRBJ2-4; 10 bases are shared with TRBD2. The V gene end was trimmed by 4 bases and the J gene end by 1 base; junction bases not matched to a gene: 4. CDR1 is LGHNA and CDR2 is YNFKEQ in the germline V gene. The CDR3 contains 16 residues. The CDR3 nucleotides are TGTGCCAGCAGCCCTAGCGGGGGCACCGCCAAAAACATTCAGTACTTC. Translation gives CASSPSGGTAKNIQYF.

On this clone: This may arise from a read error, as a much more abundant clone is one base away. For the CDR3, the DNA is TGTGCCAGCAGCCGGGACAACTCCTACGAGCAGTACTTC. Protein: CASSRDNSYEQYF. The chain couples TRBV7-2 to TRBJ2-7, with D possibly being TRBD1 (6 bases). Germline-derived CDR1 and CDR2 are SGHTA and FQGNSA. V dropped 5 bases and J dropped 0 bases, with 8 bases sitting between them. CDR3 size: 13 residues.

This clone has only a few counts. This chain connects TRBV12-5 to TRBJ2-5; unclear D gene. V was shortened by 1 base and J by 7 bases, with 13 bases between the two germline ends. CDR1 is LGHNT, CDR2 FRNRAP, per germline. The CDR3 is 14 residues long. CDR3 in amino acids: CASGLGSGPGTQYF. The CDR3 DNA sequence: TGTGCTAGTGGTTTGGGGTCAGGCCCGGGGACCCAGTACTTC.

The rearrangement links TRBV5-1 to TRBJ2-1; 9 nucleotides line up with TRBD2. J was trimmed by 4 bases and V by 3 bases; bases with no gene match: 8. Germline V lookup: CDR1 SGHRS, CDR2 YFSETQ. This CDR3 has 16 residues. CDR3 nucleotides: TGCGCCAGCAGCTCCAGACTAGCGGAAGGATACAATGAGCAGTTCTTC. Translating it yields CASSSRLAEGYNEQFF.

Here the CDR3 reads CAISPGQGSYEQYF. The CDR3 coding sequence is TGTGCCATCAGCCCGGGACAGGGGTCCTACGAGCAGTACTTC. The gene calls are TRBV10-3 and TRBJ2-5, with 10 bases identical to TRBD1. TRBJ2-7 matches the DNA end more closely, so the J call is doubtful. The CDR3 length is 14 residues. Germline lookup yields CDR1 ENHRY and CDR2 SYGVKD.

The rearrangement uses TRBV4-2 and TRBJ2-7; possible D gene TRBD2, 5 bases. The CDR3 has 16 amino acids. Germline CDR1 is LGHNA and CDR2 is YNFKEQ. The germline V and J ends were trimmed by 1 base and 2 bases, with 15 bases remaining between them. The CDR3 nucleotides are TGTGCCAGCAGCCAAGCCAGCGGAGATGCTACCTACGAGCAGTACTTC. Protein sequence: CASSQASGDATYEQYF.

The genes are TRBV7-8 and TRBJ2-7; TRBD1 agrees at 7 bases. CDR1 and CDR2 from the germline V gene are SGHVS and FQNEAQ. This CDR3 has 14 residues. J gave up 1 base and V 5 bases, and 5 bases lay outside the gene matches. The CDR3 reads CASSHWDSSYEQYF. In nucleotides, the CDR3 is TGTGCCAGCAGCCACTGGGACAGTTCCTACGAGCAGTACTTC.

In this sample, this clone turned up once. The V call is TRBV6-5, the J call TRBJ2-7; 9 bases match TRBD1. J lost 3 bases, V lost 6 bases, and 9 bases had no gene match. Germline CDR1 MNHEY, CDR2 SVGAGI. The CDR3 loop spans 15 amino acids. The DNA of the CDR3 is TGTGCCAGCAGGGGAGGAGGGGACAGGGTCTACGAGCAGTACTTC. Its protein product is CASRGGGDRVYEQYF.

The chain uses TRBV4-1 and TRBJ1-1, with D unclear. This CDR3 region has 14 residues. Looked up from germline, CDR1 is MGHRA and CDR2 is YSYEKL. The V end was cut by 2 bases, the J end by 1 base, with 8 bases between. The CDR3 DNA reads TGCGCCAGCAGCCAAAAGGCCCAGAACACTGAAGCTTTCTTT. It codes for CASSQKAQNTEAFF.

The chain combines TRBV7-2 with TRBJ2-2, with 9 bases that match TRBD1. The ends lost 6 bases at V and 7 bases at J; junction bases unmatched: 9. Germline assignment: CDR1 SGHTA and CDR2 FQGNSA. The CDR3 is made up of 15 amino acids. The CDR3 protein is CASSYYRGPGGELFF. CDR3 bases: TGTGCCAGCAGTTACTACAGGGGGCCGGGCGGGGAGCTGTTTTTT.

This clone came up once. The rearrangement joins TRBV6-1 to TRBJ2-7; D remains unclear. CDR1 and CDR2 from the germline V gene are MNHNS and SASEGT. Trimming left V 6 bases short and J 1 base short, with 10 bases between. CDR3 size: 13 residues. The CDR3 DNA is TGTGCCAGCAGGGCTCACAGTTCCTACGAGCAGTACTTC. It specifies CASRAHSSYEQYF.

The chain uses TRBV5-6 and TRBJ1-2; a possible D gene is TRBD1 (5 bases). The CDR3 has 13 residues. V gave up 7 bases and J gave up 4 bases, with 14 bases separating them. Germline V gene lookup returns CDR1 SGHDT and CDR2 YYEEEE. In DNA, the CDR3 is TGTGCCAGCGATTTCCAGGGAATCTATGGCTACACCTTC. Translating gives CASDFQGIYGYTF.

The chain couples TRBV7-3 to TRBJ1-1; D call uncertain. The germline V gene encodes CDR1 SGHTA and CDR2 FQGTGA. CDR3 length: 14 amino acids. V lost 5 bases and J 4 bases, leaving 14 bases between the germline ends. CDR3: CASSPPGSPTEAFF. CDR3 bases: TGTGCCAGCAGCCCTCCGGGCTCCCCCACTGAAGCTTTCTTT.